The 25 T cell receptor beta chains below come from one sample, sequenced in a study of T cells in Graves' hyperthyroidism and ophthalmopathy. RNA transcripts provided the source from which TCR beta CDR3 regions were amplified. HTBI primers were the set used in a first-round RT-PCR of the TCR CDR3. Each CDR3 protein is one row after TCRdb ran MiXCR on the multiplex PCR reads. The sample includes around 700,000 distinct CDR3 sequences, around 20% of them seen just once. The sequencing input was blood. These receptors came from a woman between 45 and 65 years old with Graves' hyperthyroidism that later progressed to Graves' ophthalmopathy.

About this clonotype itself: The junction and the germline gene differ at one end; a read error may be behind it. The chain links TRBV5-5 to TRBJ2-1; the D is unclear. From germline, CDR1 is SGHKS and CDR2 YYEKEE (reference sequence). The CDR3 is made up of 14 amino acids. The CDR3 DNA follows: TGCGCCAGCAGCTTGGTCAGAAGAAACAATGAGCAGTTCTTC. As protein: CASSLVRRNNEQFF.

This clonotype has ten or more counts. CDR3 DNA sequence: TGCAGCGTTGGAGGTCCCATGAACACTGAAGCTTTCTTT. This encodes CSVGGPMNTEAFF. V usage is TRBV29-1 and J usage is TRBJ1-1; D unresolved. Germline V gives CDR1 SQVTM, CDR2 ANQGSEA. V was pared by 4 bases and J by 0 bases, with 9 bases between. CDR3 length: 13 amino acids. The complete variable domain, with remaining parts taken from reference TRBV29-1 and TRBJ1-1, reads SAVISQKPSRDICQRGTSLTIQCQVDSQVTMMFWYRQQPGQSLTLIATANQGSEATYESGFVIDKFPISRPNLTFSTLTVSNMSPEDSSIYLCSVGGPMNTEAFFGQGTRLTVV.

This chain uses TRBV20-1 with TRBJ1-2; D not resolved. Trimming cost V 3 bases and J 7 bases, with 18 bases left between them. CDR3 size: 14 residues. CDR1 DFQATT and CDR2 SNEGSKA come from the germline V gene (reference sequence). The CDR3 sequence: CSASGPRGFVGYTF. In DNA, the CDR3 is TGCAGTGCTAGTGGTCCTCGAGGGTTCGTTGGCTACACCTTC.

This clonotype was seen ten or more times. V and J are TRBV6-1 and TRBJ2-5, with D unclear. Germline values: CDR1 MNHNS, CDR2 SASEGT. This CDR3 has 13 residues. Trimming took off 3 bases at V and 7 bases at J, with 12 bases between the two ends. CDR3 bases: TGTGCCAGCAGTGATATCCGGTCCTCGACCCAGTACTTC. Translation gives CASSDIRSSTQYF.

This clonotype was detected ten times or more. The chain is built from TRBV11-3 and TRBJ2-1; 9 positions match TRBD2. The V segment lost 4 bases and the J segment 6 bases; nucleotides outside the gene matches: 7. The CDR3 runs 15 residues. The germline gives CDR1 SGHNT, CDR2 YENEEA. CDR3 sequence: CASSSPSGAANEQFF. CDR3 coding DNA: TGTGCCAGCAGCTCGCCTAGCGGGGCGGCCAATGAGCAGTTCTTC. Full variable domain (outside the CDR3, taken from reference TRBV11-3 and TRBJ2-1): EAGVVQSPRYKIIEKKQPVAFWCNPISGHNTLYWYLQNLGQGPELLIRYENEEAVDDSQLPKDRFSAERLKGVDSTLKIQPAELGDSAVYLCASSSPSGAANEQFFGPGTRLTVL.

This rearrangement joins TRBV12-3 or TRBV12-4 to TRBJ1-5; 10 bases are shared with TRBD1. The CDR3 runs 17 residues. The J segment lost 0 bases and the V segment lost 6 bases, leaving 8 bases of the junction unmatched. Here the CDR3 reads CASSSGTGVYSNQPQHF. CDR3 in DNA: TGTGCCAGCAGCTCCGGGACAGGGGTCTATAGCAATCAGCCCCAGCATTTT.

The rearrangement joins TRBV14 to TRBJ2-1; TRBD2 aligns across 8 bases. The germline V gene has CDR1 SGHDN and CDR2 FVKESK. This CDR3 has 17 residues. V was pared by 0 bases and J by 4 bases, with 8 bases of the junction left unmatched. CDR3 nucleotide sequence: TGTGCCAGCAGCCAAGAGAAACGGGTAGCGGGGTACAATGAGCAGTTCTTC. It translates to CASSQEKRVAGYNEQFF.

This clonotype was counted only a few times. The chain joins TRBV7-2 to TRBJ2-7; TRBD2 agrees at 9 bases. Germline V gene lookup returns CDR1 SGHTA and CDR2 FQGNSA. The V segment lost 0 bases and the J segment 2 bases; nucleotides outside the gene matches: 8. The CDR3 sequence is 17 residues long. CDR3 DNA: TGTGCCAGCAGCTTAGCTTTTAGCGGGGGCCGTACCTACGAGCAGTACTTC. This codes for CASSLAFSGGRTYEQYF.

The chain joins TRBV29-1 to TRBJ1-1; 11 bases are a match to TRBD1. Losses at the gene ends were 6 bases for V and 3 bases for J; bases not matched to a gene: 6. Germline V gene sequence: CDR1 SQVTM, CDR2 ANQGSEA. CDR3 length equals 14 residues. CDR3 amino acids: CSVRTGGEDTEAFF. The CDR3 DNA reads as TGCAGCGTACGGACAGGGGGCGAGGACACTGAAGCTTTCTTT.

CDR3 nucleotides: TGTGCCAGCGGACAGGGGGCTCACGAGCAGTACTTC. Translated: CASGQGAHEQYF. This rearrangement joins TRBV7-9 to TRBJ2-7, with 11 bases that match TRBD1. V was clipped by 8 bases and J by 5 bases; unmatched bases: 2. Germline values: CDR1 SEHNR, CDR2 FQNEAQ (reference sequence). The CDR3 length is 12 residues. Full variable domain (missing parts from reference TRBV7-9 and TRBJ2-7): DTGVSQNPRHKITKRGQNVTFRCDPISEHNRLYWYRQTLGQGPEFLTYFQNEAQLEKSRLLSDRFSAERPKGSFSTLEIQRTEQGDSAMYLCASGQGAHEQYFGPGTRLTVT.

This rearrangement joins TRBV15 to TRBJ2-7; weak D call: TRBD1 (5 bases). This CDR3 comprises 16 residues. V lost 1 base and J lost 6, with 19 bases in between. Germline assignment: CDR1 LNHNV and CDR2 YYDKDF (reference sequence). CDR3 nucleotide sequence: TGTGCCACCAGCAGAGCGGCCTCCGCCAGGGCCGTCGAGCAGTACTTC. Its protein is CATSRAASARAVEQYF.

This clonotype was picked up many times. The chain is built from TRBV20-1 and TRBJ2-5; TRBD2 matches 7 bases. The CDR3 is 12 residues long. Per the germline V gene, CDR1 is DFQATT and CDR2 is SNEGSKA (reference sequence). The ends lost 3 bases at V and 2 bases at J; junction bases unmatched: 0. CDR3 nucleotides: TGCAGTGCTAGCGGGGGGCAAGAGACCCAGTACTTC. It yields the protein CSASGGQETQYF.

V and J are TRBV11-3 and TRBJ2-1; 8 nucleotides agree with TRBD1. The ends lost 5 bases at V and 10 bases at J; junction bases unmatched: 16. The CDR3 loop spans 16 amino acids. Looked up from germline, CDR1 is SGHNT and CDR2 is YENEEA. The CDR3 sequence: CASSPKDRVGLGEQFF. The CDR3 DNA is TGTGCCAGCAGCCCCAAGGACAGGGTGGGTTTAGGCGAGCAGTTCTTC.

The chain links TRBV11-2 to TRBJ2-5; 8 nucleotides agree with TRBD1. V trimming: 5 bases; J trimming: 3 bases; junction bases outside the gene matches: 11. The CDR3 extends over 16 amino acids. Germline CDR1 and CDR2: SGHAT and FQNNGV. CDR3 sequence reads: CASSDRSQDREETQYF. The CDR3 DNA follows: TGTGCCAGCAGCGATAGAAGTCAGGACAGGGAAGAGACCCAGTACTTC.

This clonotype has ten or more counts. The chain recombines TRBV20-1 with TRBJ2-5; D might be TRBD1 (5 bases). This CDR3 is built from 13 residues. V shed 3 bases and J shed 1 base, with 9 bases lying between them. CDR1 is DFQATT and CDR2 is SNEGSKA in the germline V gene (reference sequence). CDR3 sequence (DNA): TGCAGTGCTAGTCCGGACATCCAAGAGACCCAGTACTTC. Protein product: CSASPDIQETQYF.

The table lists this clonotype with a few counts. V is TRBV6-1 and J is TRBJ1-4; D remains ambiguous. V shed 6 bases and J shed 0 bases, with 11 bases lying between them. The CDR3 runs to 15 residues. The V gene's germline CDR1 is MNHNS and CDR2 SASEGT. The CDR3 loop is CASRSTAATNEKLFF. As DNA, the CDR3 is TGTGCCAGCAGAAGCACCGCTGCAACTAATGAAAAACTGTTTTTT.

The gene calls are TRBV6-1 and TRBJ2-2; D is tentatively TRBD1 or TRBD2 (5 bases each). V was trimmed by 5 bases and J by 4 bases, leaving 11 bases between them. Germline V gene data show CDR1 as MNHNS and CDR2 as SASEGT. The CDR3 length is 14 residues. CDR3 DNA: TGTGCCAGCAGTCGAGGGGAGAGCACCGGGGAGCTGTTTTTT. It encodes CASSRGESTGELFF.

This clonotype has at least ten counts. The J gene is TRBJ2-3, the V gene TRBV12-3 or TRBV12-4; 10 bases agree with TRBD1. V lost 6 bases and J lost 6; bases outside the gene matches: 12. The CDR3 spans 16 residues. Here the CDR3 reads CASSRRPDRGFDTQYF. The CDR3 nucleotides read TGTGCCAGCAGCCGCCGACCGGACAGGGGGTTCGATACGCAGTATTTT.

A few counts support this clonotype. This chain connects TRBV20-1 to TRBJ2-4; 8 bases are a match to TRBD1. The junction had 5 bases not matched to a gene; V was cut back by 0 bases and J by 7 bases. Germline V gives CDR1 DFQATT, CDR2 SNEGSKA (reference sequence). The CDR3 is 14 amino acids. CDR3 region: CSARDQGAGNIQYF. CDR3 sequence (DNA): TGCAGTGCTAGAGATCAGGGGGCAGGGAACATTCAGTACTTC.

This clonotype appeared many times. The chain joins TRBV2 to TRBJ2-1, with unresolved D. The CDR3 runs 14 residues. V was trimmed by 2 bases and J by 2 bases, leaving 7 bases between them. The germline gives CDR1 SNHLY, CDR2 FYNNEI. CDR3 amino acids: CASSENPPYNEQFF. CDR3 in DNA: TGTGCCAGCAGTGAAAATCCACCCTACAATGAGCAGTTCTTC.

This clonotype has at least ten counts. The rearrangement links TRBV24-1 to TRBJ2-1; 10 nucleotides line up with TRBD1. This CDR3 has 15 residues. Trimming removed 4 bases from V and 5 bases from J; junction bases left unmatched: 4. Germline CDR1 reads KGHDR; CDR2 reads SFDVKD. CDR3 residues: CATSETGGGHNEQFF. The CDR3 DNA is TGTGCCACCAGTGAGACAGGGGGCGGTCACAATGAGCAGTTCTTC.

This rearrangement joins TRBV7-3 to TRBJ1-6; D unresolved. The V gene's germline CDR1 is SGHTA and CDR2 FQGTGA. The CDR3 extends over 18 amino acids. Trimming left V 5 bases short and J 9 bases short, with 26 bases between. The DNA of the CDR3 is TGTGCCAGCAGCCCCTTACAGCGGGGAATACAATTATCTTCACCCCTCCACTTT. This translates into CASSPLQRGIQLSSPLHF.

The chain has TRBV19 and TRBJ2-2, with D possibly being TRBD1 (7 bases). CDR1 is LNHDA, CDR2 SQIVND, per germline (reference sequence). The CDR3 extends over 15 amino acids. The V gene lost 4 bases and the J gene lost 3 bases, with 12 bases spanning the gap. The CDR3 loop reads CASSRDREDTGELFF. The DNA of the CDR3 is TGTGCCAGTAGTAGAGACAGGGAGGACACCGGGGAGCTGTTTTTT.

The CDR3 loop reads CASRLAGGPGYNEQFF. The CDR3 nucleotides read TGTGCCAGTCGACTAGCGGGGGGTCCGGGATACAATGAGCAGTTCTTC. The chain combines TRBV19 with TRBJ2-1; 13 positions match TRBD2. Germline CDR1 and CDR2: LNHDA and SQIVND (reference sequence). J lost 4 bases, V lost 8 bases, and 8 bases had no gene match. There are 16 residues in the CDR3.

The chain employs TRBV18 and TRBJ2-3, with 9 bases identical to TRBD1. Germline V gene lookup returns CDR1 KGHSH and CDR2 LQKENI. V was pared by 3 bases and J by 3 bases, with 7 bases of the junction left unmatched. The CDR3 covers 16 residues. The CDR3 loop is CASSPLDRGGTDTQYF. CDR3 nucleotides: TGTGCCAGCTCACCTCTGGACAGGGGAGGGACAGATACGCAGTATTTT.